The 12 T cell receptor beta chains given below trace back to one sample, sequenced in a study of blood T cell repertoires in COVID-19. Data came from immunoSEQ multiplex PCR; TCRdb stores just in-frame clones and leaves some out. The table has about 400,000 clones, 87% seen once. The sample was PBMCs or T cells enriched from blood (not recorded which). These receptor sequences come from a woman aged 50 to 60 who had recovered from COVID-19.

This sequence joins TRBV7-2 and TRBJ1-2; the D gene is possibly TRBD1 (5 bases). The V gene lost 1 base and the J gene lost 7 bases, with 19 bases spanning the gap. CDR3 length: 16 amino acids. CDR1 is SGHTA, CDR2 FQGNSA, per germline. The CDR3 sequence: CASSLGGRRGETGYTF. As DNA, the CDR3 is TGTGCCAGCAGCTTAGGGGGTCGACGGGGGGAAACTGGCTACACCTTC.

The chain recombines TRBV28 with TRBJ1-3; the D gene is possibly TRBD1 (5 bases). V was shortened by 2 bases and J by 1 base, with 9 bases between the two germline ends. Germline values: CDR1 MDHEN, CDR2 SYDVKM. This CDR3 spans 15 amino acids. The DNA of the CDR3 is TGTGCCAGCAGTTTACGACAGAATTCTGGAAACACCATATATTTT. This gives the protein CASSLRQNSGNTIYF.

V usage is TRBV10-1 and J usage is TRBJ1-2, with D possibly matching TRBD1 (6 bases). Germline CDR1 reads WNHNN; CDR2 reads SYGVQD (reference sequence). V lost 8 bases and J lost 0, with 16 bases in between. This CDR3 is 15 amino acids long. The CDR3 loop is CASLPDRTANYGYTF. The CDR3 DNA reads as TGCGCCAGCCTACCTGACAGGACGGCTAACTATGGCTACACCTTC.

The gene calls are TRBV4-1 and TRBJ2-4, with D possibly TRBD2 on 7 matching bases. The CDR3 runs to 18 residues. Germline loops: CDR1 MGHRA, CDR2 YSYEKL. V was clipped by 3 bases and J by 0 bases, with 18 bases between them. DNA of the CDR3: TGCGCCAGCAGCCATGGGGGGGCTGAGCGGGCAGCCAAAAACATTCAGTACTTC. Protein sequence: CASSHGGAERAAKNIQYF.

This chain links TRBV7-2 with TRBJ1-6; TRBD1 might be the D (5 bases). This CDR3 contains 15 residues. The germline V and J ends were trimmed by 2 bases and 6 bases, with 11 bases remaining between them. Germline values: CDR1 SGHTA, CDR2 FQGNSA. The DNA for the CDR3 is TGTGCCAGCAGCTTATCCCAGGGTAGTAATTCACCCCTCCACTTT. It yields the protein CASSLSQGSNSPLHF.

CDR3 loop: CASSSDTGWDAYEQYF. The DNA of the CDR3 is TGTGCCAGCTCATCAGACACAGGGTGGGATGCCTACGAGCAGTACTTC. V and J are TRBV18 and TRBJ2-7, with a weak D call TRBD1 (6 bases). CDR3 length equals 16 residues. Deletions cut 5 bases from V and 2 bases from J, with 19 bases between. Germline V gene data show CDR1 as KGHSH and CDR2 as LQKENI.

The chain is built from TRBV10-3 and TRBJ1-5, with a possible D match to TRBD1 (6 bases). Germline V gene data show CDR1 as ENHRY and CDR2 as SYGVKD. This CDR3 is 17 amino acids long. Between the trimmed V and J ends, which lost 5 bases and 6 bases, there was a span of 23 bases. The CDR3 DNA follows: TGTGCCATCAGTACGGGACCTAATACAGGGAAAGGTCAGCCCCAGCATTTT. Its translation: CAISTGPNTGKGQPQHF.

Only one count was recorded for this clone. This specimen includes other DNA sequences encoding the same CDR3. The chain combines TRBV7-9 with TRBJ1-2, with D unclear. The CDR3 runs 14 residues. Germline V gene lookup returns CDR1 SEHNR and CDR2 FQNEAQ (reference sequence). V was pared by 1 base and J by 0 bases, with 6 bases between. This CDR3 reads CASSLDVANYGYTF. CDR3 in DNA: TGTGCCAGCAGCTTAGATGTAGCTAACTATGGCTACACCTTC.

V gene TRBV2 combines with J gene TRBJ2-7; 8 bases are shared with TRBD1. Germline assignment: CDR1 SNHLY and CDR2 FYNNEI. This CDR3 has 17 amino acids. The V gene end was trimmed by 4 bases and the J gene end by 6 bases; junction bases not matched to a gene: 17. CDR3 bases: TGTGCCAGCAGTGCCCGGGACAGGCTTCTCTCTCTCGGCGAGCAGTACTTC. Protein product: CASSARDRLLSLGEQYF.

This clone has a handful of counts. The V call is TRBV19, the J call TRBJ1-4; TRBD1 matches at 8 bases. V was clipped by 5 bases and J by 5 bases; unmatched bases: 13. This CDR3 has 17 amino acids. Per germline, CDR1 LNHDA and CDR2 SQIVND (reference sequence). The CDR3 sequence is CASSQGALTMRNEKLFF. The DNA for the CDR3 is TGTGCCAGTAGTCAGGGGGCGCTGACCATGCGGAATGAAAAACTGTTTTTT.

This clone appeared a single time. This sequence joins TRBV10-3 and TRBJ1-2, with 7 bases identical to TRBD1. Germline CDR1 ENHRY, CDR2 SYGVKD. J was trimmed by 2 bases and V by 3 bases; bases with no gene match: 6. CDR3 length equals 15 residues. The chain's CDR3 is CAISESQGYNYGYTF. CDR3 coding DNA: TGTGCCATCAGTGAATCACAGGGGTACAACTATGGCTACACCTTC.

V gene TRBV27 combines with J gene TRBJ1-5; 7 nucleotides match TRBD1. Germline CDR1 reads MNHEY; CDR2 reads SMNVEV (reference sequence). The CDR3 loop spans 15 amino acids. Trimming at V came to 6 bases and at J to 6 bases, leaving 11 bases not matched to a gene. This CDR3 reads CASRLQGIDTQPQHF. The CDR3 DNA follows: TGTGCCAGCAGGTTACAGGGGATCGACACTCAGCCCCAGCATTTT.